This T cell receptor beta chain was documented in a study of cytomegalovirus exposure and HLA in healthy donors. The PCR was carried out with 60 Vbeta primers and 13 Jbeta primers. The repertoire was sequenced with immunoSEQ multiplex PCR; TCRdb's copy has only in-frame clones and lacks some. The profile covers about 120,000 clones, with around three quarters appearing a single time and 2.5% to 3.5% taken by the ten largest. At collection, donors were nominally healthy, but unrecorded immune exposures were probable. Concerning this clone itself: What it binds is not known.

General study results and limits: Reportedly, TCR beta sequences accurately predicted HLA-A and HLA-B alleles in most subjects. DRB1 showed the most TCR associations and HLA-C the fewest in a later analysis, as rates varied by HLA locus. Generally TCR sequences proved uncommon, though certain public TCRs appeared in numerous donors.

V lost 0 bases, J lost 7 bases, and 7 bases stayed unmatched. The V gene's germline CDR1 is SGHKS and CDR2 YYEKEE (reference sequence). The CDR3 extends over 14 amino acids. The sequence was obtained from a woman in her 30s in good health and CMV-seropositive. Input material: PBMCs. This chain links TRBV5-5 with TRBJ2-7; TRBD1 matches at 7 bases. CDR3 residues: CASSLAAGGFEQYF. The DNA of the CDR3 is TGTGCCAGCAGCTTGGCCGCAGGGGGTTTTGAGCAGTACTTC.